Detailed here is one T cell receptor beta chain. The data belong to a study of blood T cell repertoires in COVID-19. Sequencing was performed with immunoSEQ multiplex PCR; in TCRdb, only in-frame clones are kept and a portion is missing. The data hold about 300,000 clones, with about nine tenths observed a single time. Germline loops: CDR1 LGHNA, CDR2 YNFKEQ. Trimming cost V 6 bases and J 2 bases; bases outside gene matches: 7. The CDR3 runs to 16 residues. Donors in Cohort 3 who had recovered were those with two negative PCRs, healthcare professional clearance, or resolution of their symptoms. The sequence was obtained from a woman aged 18-30 years who had recovered from COVID-19. The material sequenced was PBMCs or T cells enriched from blood (not recorded which). The J gene is TRBJ2-3, the V gene TRBV4-2; TRBD2 agrees at 11 bases. The CDR3 protein is CASSRLAGTITDTQYF. In DNA, the CDR3 is TGTGCCAGCAGTAGACTAGCGGGAACGATCACAGATACGCAGTATTTT.